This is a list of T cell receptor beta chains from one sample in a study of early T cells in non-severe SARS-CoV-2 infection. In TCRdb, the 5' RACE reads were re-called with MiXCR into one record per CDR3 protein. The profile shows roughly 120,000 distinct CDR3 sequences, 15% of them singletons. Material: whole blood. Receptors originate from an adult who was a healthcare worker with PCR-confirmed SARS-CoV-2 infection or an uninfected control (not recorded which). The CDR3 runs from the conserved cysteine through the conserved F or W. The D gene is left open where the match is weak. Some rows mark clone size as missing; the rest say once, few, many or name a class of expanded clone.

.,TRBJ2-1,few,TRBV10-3,TGTGCCATCAGTCCAGCTTTAGGTGAGCAGTTCTTC,CAISPALGEQFF
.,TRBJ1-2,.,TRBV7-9,TGTGCCAGCAGCCTAAATGTCGGCGGCTACACCTTC,CASSLNVGGYTF
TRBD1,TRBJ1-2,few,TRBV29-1,TGCAGCGTCGTGGGGACAGTCATTGGCTACACCTTC,CSVVGTVIGYTF
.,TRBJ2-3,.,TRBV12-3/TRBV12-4,TGTGCCAGCAGCTTAGGGTTGCATACGCAGTATTTT,CASSLGLHTQYF
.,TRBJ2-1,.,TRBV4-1,TGCGCCAGCAGCCAAGACAGGGGTCCTCCTCCCTACAATGAGCAGTTCTTC,CASSQDRGPPPYNEQFF
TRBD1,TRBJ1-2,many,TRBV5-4,TGTGCCAGCACAATACAGACAGGGGAAAACTATGGCTACACCTTC,CASTIQTGENYGYTF
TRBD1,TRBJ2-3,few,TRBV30,TGTGCCTTTAACAGGGGTCGAACAGATACGCAGTATTTT,CAFNRGRTDTQYF
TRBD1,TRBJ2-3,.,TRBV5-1,TGCGCCAGCAGTATCGGACAGGTAGGGGGTAAGCAGTATTTT,CASSIGQVGGKQYF
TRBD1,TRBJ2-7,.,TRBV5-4,TGTGCCAGCTGCCGGGACAGGGATTCCTACGAGCAGTACTTC,CASCRDRDSYEQYF
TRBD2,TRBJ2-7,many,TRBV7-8,TGTGCCAGCAGCTTAGTCACTAGCGGAAGGGAGCAGTACTTC,CASSLVTSGREQYF
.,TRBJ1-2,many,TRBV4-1,TGCGCCAGCAGCCAAGAGGGAAGGTTCCGGGGGAGCTATGGCTACACCTTC,CASSQEGRFRGSYGYTF